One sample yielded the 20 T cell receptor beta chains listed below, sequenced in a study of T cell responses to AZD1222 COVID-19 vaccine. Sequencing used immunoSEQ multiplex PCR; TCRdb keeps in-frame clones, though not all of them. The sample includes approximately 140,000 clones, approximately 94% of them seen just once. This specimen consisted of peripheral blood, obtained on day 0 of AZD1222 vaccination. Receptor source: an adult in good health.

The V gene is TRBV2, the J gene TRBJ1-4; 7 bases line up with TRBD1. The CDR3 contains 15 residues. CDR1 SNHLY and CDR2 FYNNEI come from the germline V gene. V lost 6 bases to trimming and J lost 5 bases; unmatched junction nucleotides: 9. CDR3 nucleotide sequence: TGTGCCAGCAGCAGTATGACAGGGATGAATGAAAAACTGTTTTTT. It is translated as CASSSMTGMNEKLFF.

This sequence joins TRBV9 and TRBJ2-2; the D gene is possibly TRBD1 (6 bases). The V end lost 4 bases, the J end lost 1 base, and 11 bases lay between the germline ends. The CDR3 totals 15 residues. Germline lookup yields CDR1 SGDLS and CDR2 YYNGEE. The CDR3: CASSPTGKNTGELFF. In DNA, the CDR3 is TGTGCCAGCAGCCCAACAGGGAAGAACACCGGGGAGCTGTTTTTT.

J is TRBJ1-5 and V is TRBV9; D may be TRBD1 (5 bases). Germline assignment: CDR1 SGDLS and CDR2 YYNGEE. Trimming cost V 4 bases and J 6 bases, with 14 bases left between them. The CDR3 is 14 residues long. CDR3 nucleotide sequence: TGTGCCAGCAGCCCCTGGACGGGGGGTCAGCCCCAGCATTTT. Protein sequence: CASSPWTGGQPQHF.

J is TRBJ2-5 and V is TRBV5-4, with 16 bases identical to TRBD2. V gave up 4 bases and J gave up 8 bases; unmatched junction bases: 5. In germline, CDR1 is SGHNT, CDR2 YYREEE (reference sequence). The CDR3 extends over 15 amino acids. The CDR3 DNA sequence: TGTGCCAGCAGCCCGGGACTAGCGGGAGGGCCCACCCAGTACTTC. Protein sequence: CASSPGLAGGPTQYF.

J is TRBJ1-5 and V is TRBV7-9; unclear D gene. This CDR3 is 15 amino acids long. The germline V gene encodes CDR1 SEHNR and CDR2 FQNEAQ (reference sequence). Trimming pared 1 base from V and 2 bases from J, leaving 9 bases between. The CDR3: CASSLDGRGNQPQHF. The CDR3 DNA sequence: TGTGCCAGCAGCTTAGACGGTCGGGGCAATCAGCCCCAGCATTTT.

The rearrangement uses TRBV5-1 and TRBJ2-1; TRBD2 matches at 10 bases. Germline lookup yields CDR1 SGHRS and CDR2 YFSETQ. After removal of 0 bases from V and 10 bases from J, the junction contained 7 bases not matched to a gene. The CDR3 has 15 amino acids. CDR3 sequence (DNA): TGCGCCAGCAGCTTGGGTCTAGCGGGAGAAGGGGAGCAGTTCTTC. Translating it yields CASSLGLAGEGEQFF.

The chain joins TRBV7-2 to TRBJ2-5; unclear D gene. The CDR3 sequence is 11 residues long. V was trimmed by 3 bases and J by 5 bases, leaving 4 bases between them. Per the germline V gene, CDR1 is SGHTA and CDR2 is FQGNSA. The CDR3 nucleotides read TGTGCCAGCAGCTTGTCGGAGACCCAGTACTTC. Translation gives CASSLSETQYF.

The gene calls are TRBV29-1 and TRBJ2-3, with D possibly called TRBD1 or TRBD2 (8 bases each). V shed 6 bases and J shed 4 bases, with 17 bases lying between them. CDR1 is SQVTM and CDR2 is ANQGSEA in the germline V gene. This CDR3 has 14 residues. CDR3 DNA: TGCAGCGTGGGACTAGGACAGGGTTCAGATACGCAGTATTTT. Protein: CSVGLGQGSDTQYF.

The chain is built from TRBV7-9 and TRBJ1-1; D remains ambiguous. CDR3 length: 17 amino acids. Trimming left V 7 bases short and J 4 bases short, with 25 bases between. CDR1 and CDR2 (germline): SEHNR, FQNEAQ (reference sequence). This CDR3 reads CASNSIHRALMGTEAFF. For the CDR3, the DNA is TGTGCCAGCAACTCCATCCACCGGGCCCTTATGGGCACTGAAGCTTTCTTT. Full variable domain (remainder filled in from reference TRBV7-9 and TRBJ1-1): DTGVSQNPRHKITKRGQNVTFRCDPISEHNRLYWYRQTLGQGPEFLTYFQNEAQLEKSRLLSDRFSAERPKGSFSTLEIQRTEQGDSAMYLCASNSIHRALMGTEAFFGQGTRLTVV.

CDR3 nucleotides: TGTGCCAGCAGTGGACAGATCAATCAGCCCCAGCATTTT. Encoded protein: CASSGQINQPQHF. This chain joins TRBV12-3 or TRBV12-4 and TRBJ1-5, with D possibly matching TRBD1 (6 bases). The CDR3 is 13 residues long. Deletions cut 5 bases from V and 3 bases from J, with 8 bases between.

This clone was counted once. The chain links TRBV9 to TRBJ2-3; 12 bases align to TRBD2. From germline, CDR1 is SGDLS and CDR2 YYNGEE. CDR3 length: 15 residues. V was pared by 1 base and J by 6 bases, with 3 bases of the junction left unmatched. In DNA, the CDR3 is TGTGCCAGCAGCGTAACTAGCGGGAGGACCGATACGCAGTATTTT. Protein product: CASSVTSGRTDTQYF. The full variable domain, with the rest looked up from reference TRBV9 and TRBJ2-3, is DSGVTQTPKHLITATGQRVTLRCSPRSGDLSVYWYQQSLDQGLQFLIQYYNGEERAKGNILERFSAQQFPDLHSELNLSSLELGDSALYFCASSVTSGRTDTQYFGPGTRLTVL.

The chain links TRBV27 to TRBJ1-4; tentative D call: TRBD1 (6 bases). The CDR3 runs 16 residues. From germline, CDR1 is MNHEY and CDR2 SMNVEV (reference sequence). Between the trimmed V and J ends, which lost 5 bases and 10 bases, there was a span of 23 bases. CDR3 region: CASSILQGLERGKLFF. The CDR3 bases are TGTGCCAGCAGTATATTACAGGGTCTAGAAAGGGGAAAACTGTTTTTT.

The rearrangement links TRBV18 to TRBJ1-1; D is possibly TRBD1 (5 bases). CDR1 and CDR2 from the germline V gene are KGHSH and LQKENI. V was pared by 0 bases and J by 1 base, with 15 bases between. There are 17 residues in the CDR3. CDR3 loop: CASSPPTQGGRNTEAFF. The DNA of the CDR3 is TGTGCCAGCTCACCACCGACCCAGGGAGGTCGGAACACTGAAGCTTTCTTT.

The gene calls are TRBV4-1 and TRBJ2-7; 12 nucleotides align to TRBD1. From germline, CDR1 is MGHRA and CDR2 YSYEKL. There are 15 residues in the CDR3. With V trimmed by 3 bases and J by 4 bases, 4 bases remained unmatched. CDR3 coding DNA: TGCGCCAGCAGCCACGGGACAGGGGGCGTGTACGAGCAGTACTTC. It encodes CASSHGTGGVYEQYF.

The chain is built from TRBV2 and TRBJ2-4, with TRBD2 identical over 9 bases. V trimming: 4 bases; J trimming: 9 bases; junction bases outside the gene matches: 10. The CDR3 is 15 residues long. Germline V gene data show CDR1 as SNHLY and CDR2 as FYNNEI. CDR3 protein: CASSGEAGGPGIQYF. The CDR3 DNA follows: TGTGCCAGCAGTGGTGAAGCGGGGGGCCCTGGCATTCAGTACTTC.

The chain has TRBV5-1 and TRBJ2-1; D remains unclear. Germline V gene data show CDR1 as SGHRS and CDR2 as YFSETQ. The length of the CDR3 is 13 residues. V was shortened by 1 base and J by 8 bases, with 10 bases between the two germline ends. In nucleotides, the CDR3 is TGCGCCAGCAGCTTGTGGGCAGGCTATGAGCAGTTCTTC. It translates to CASSLWAGYEQFF.

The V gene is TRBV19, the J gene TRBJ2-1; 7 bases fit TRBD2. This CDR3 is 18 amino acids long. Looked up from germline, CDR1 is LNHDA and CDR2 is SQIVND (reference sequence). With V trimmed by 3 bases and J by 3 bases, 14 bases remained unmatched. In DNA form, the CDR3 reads TGTGCCAGTAGTATGGCGGGAGACTCCCTTAGATTCTACAATGAGCAGTTCTTC. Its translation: CASSMAGDSLRFYNEQFF.

DNA of the CDR3: TGTGCCAGCAGCTTAGGTCTCGGGGGAGGGTACTATGGCTACACCTTC. This sequence encodes CASSLGLGGGYYGYTF. This chain joins TRBV11-2 and TRBJ1-2, with D possibly being TRBD1 (5 bases). CDR3 length equals 16 residues. In germline, CDR1 is SGHAT, CDR2 FQNNGV. The V end lost 1 base, the J end lost 3 bases, and 15 bases lay between the germline ends.

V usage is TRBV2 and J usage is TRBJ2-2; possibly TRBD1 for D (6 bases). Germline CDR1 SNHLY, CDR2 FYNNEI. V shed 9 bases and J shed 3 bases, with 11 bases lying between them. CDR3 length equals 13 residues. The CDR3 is CASNREDTGELFF. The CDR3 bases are TGTGCCAGTAACAGGGAAGACACCGGGGAGCTGTTTTTT.

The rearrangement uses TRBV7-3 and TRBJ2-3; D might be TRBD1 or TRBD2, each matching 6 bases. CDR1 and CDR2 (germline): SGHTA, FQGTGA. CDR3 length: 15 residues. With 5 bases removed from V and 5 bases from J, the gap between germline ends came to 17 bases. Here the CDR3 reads CASSPGEAPQDTQYF. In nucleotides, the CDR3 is TGTGCCAGCAGCCCAGGGGAGGCTCCGCAAGATACGCAGTATTTT.